This TCR beta chain was obtained from a study of blood T cells in healthy people across ages. Together with a sample-barcoded 5' primer, a J-beta primer mix was included in a second PCR lasting about 7 to 11 cycles. A single record per CDR3 protein comes from TCRdb applying MiXCR to the 5' RACE reads. The sample has approximately 800,000 distinct CDR3 sequences; approximately 53% are singletons. This clonotype appeared a single time. Sequences were obtained from blood. The clonotype comes from an elderly man in good health.

The CDR3 sequence: CASTRGPYNEQFF. The CDR3 DNA sequence: TGTGCCAGCACCCGGGGGCCCTACAATGAGCAGTTCTTC. The chain is built from TRBV27 and TRBJ2-1; the D call may be TRBD1 or TRBD2 (6 bases each). This CDR3 is 13 amino acids long. Germline-derived CDR1 and CDR2 are MNHEY and SMNVEV (reference sequence). V dropped 7 bases and J dropped 2 bases, with 9 bases sitting between them.